One and the same sample provided the 18 T cell receptor beta chains below, sequenced in a study of early T cells in non-severe SARS-CoV-2 infection. TCRdb recomputed calls from the 5' RACE reads with MiXCR, one row per CDR3 protein. The repertoire holds over 50,000 distinct CDR3 sequences, with less than 14% as singletons. Sequenced sample: whole blood. These receptors all stem from an adult who was a healthcare worker with PCR-confirmed SARS-CoV-2 infection or an uninfected control (not recorded which).

This clonotype was seen a few times. The chain has TRBV7-2 and TRBJ2-3, with 8 bases lining up with TRBD2. The trim removed 5 bases at V and 3 bases at J, leaving 7 bases unmatched. The germline gives CDR1 SGHTA, CDR2 FQGNSA. This CDR3 has 15 amino acids. CDR3 region: CASSIRGGGTDTQYF. Here the CDR3 DNA reads TGTGCCAGCAGCATCCGGGGGGGCGGGACAGATACGCAGTATTTT.

In this sample, this clonotype turned up many times. The chain has TRBV12-3 or TRBV12-4 and TRBJ2-2; D is unclear. This CDR3 comprises 13 residues. V was clipped by 7 bases and J by 5 bases, with 11 bases between them. CDR3 DNA sequence: TGTGCCAGCACCCGAACGGGTACCGGGGAGCTGTTTTTT. Protein: CASTRTGTGELFF.

This clonotype was detected a few times. The chain recombines TRBV20-1 with TRBJ2-5; TRBD2 is a possible D gene (7 bases). This CDR3 region has 15 residues. The germline V and J ends were trimmed by 1 base and 2 bases, with 14 bases remaining between them. The germline V gene encodes CDR1 DFQATT and CDR2 SNEGSKA (reference sequence). The CDR3 bases are TGCAGTGCTAGAGCCCGGGGGGCAGCACAAGAGACCCAGTACTTC. This encodes CSARARGAAQETQYF.

This chain uses TRBV2 with TRBJ1-1; 7 bases agree with TRBD1. The V segment lost 8 bases and the J segment 11 bases; nucleotides outside the gene matches: 14. Germline CDR1 SNHLY, CDR2 FYNNEI. This CDR3 comprises 13 residues. The CDR3 reads CASGTDLLQPAFF. CDR3 bases: TGTGCCAGCGGGACAGACCTTCTCCAGCCCGCTTTCTTT. The whole variable domain, filled in from reference TRBV2 and TRBJ1-1, reads EPEVTQTPSHQVTQMGQEVILRCVPISNHLYFYWYRQILGQKVEFLVSFYNNEISEKSEIFDDQFSVERPDGSNFTLKIRSTKLEDSAMYFCASGTDLLQPAFFGQGTRLTVV.

Note on this clonotype: A much larger clonotype is one base distant, so this may be a read error. This chain connects TRBV18 to TRBJ1-1; D unresolved. Per germline, CDR1 KGHSH and CDR2 LQKENI. The length of the CDR3 is 12 residues. CDR3 nucleotides: TGTGTCAGCTCACCACTTTCAACTGAAGCTTTCTTT. This translates into CVSSPLSTEAFF.

The rearrangement joins TRBV11-2 to TRBJ2-7; no clear D gene. From germline, CDR1 is SGHAT and CDR2 FQNNGV. Trimming removed 0 bases at V and 2 bases at J, with 8 bases between. The CDR3 spans 14 residues. For the CDR3, the DNA is TGTGCCAGCAGCTTAGAAGGTTCGGCCTACGAGCAGTACTTC. This gives the protein CASSLEGSAYEQYF.

At least ten counts were recorded for this clonotype. This chain connects TRBV27 to TRBJ2-2; TRBD2 aligns across 10 bases. CDR3 length: 18 residues. V gave up 5 bases and J gave up 7 bases; unmatched junction bases: 16. The V gene's germline CDR1 is MNHEY and CDR2 SMNVEV (reference sequence). The CDR3 protein is CASSPPSGGAFAGGELFF. The CDR3 bases are TGTGCCAGCAGTCCTCCTAGCGGGGGAGCCTTCGCGGGCGGGGAGCTGTTTTTT.

The rearrangement uses TRBV6-5 and TRBJ2-6; 10 bases match TRBD1. The germline V gene has CDR1 MNHEY and CDR2 SVGAGI. V lost 1 base and J lost 0; bases outside the gene matches: 3. The CDR3 covers 18 residues. CDR3 region: CASSYWGQGSSGANVLTF. The CDR3 region has the DNA TGTGCCAGCAGTTACTGGGGACAGGGGAGCTCTGGGGCCAACGTCCTGACTTTC.

V usage is TRBV6-1 and J usage is TRBJ2-2, with D possibly being TRBD1 (5 bases). This CDR3 has 15 residues. Germline V gene data show CDR1 as MNHNS and CDR2 as SASEGT. Trimming shortened V by 2 bases and J by 2 bases, and 9 bases separated the two germline ends. CDR3 residues: CASSEYQGNTGELFF. CDR3 sequence (DNA): TGTGCCAGCAGTGAATACCAGGGAAACACCGGGGAGCTGTTTTTT.

The chain carries TRBV5-1 and TRBJ2-5; no clear D. CDR1 is SGHRS, CDR2 YFSETQ, per germline. V gave up 4 bases and J gave up 1 base, with 14 bases separating them. The CDR3 spans 15 residues. The CDR3 reads CASSPPGRTQETQYF. The CDR3 DNA reads TGCGCCAGCAGCCCTCCCGGGCGGACCCAAGAGACCCAGTACTTC. The full variable domain, completed using reference TRBV5-1 and TRBJ2-5, is KAGVTQTPRYLIKTRGQQVTLSCSPISGHRSVSWYQQTPGQGLQFLFEYFSETQRNKGNFPGRFSGRQFSNSRSEMNVSTLELGDSALYLCASSPPGRTQETQYFGPGTRLLVL.

This clonotype was detected only a few times. V and J are TRBV7-8 and TRBJ1-1; a possible D gene is TRBD1 (5 bases). The germline gives CDR1 SGHVS, CDR2 FQNEAQ. V was trimmed by 7 bases and J by 3 bases, leaving 18 bases between them. This CDR3 has 15 residues. The CDR3 sequence: CASIPPGRADTEAFF. CDR3 DNA sequence: TGTGCCAGCATCCCCCCGGGGCGGGCTGACACTGAAGCTTTCTTT.

There are many counts of this clonotype. This chain links TRBV10-3 with TRBJ2-1; D is unresolved. The germline CDR1 and CDR2 sequences are ENHRY and SYGVKD. V was trimmed by 2 bases and J by 3 bases, leaving 2 bases between them. The CDR3 runs to 12 residues. CDR3 in DNA: TGTGCCATCAGTGAGGACTACAATGAGCAGTTCTTC. Protein sequence: CAISEDYNEQFF.

This clonotype was detected ten times or more. This chain uses TRBV10-3 with TRBJ2-3; D may correspond to TRBD1 or TRBD2 (5 bases each). This CDR3 is 17 amino acids long. V dropped 1 base and J dropped 0 bases, with 14 bases sitting between them. Germline-derived CDR1 and CDR2 are ENHRY and SYGVKD. The DNA of the CDR3 is TGTGCCATCAGTGAGTTAGCAAAGGGACGGAGCACAGATACGCAGTATTTT. Amino acid sequence: CAISELAKGRSTDTQYF.

There are a few counts of this clonotype. This rearrangement joins TRBV6-5 to TRBJ2-3; 10 positions agree with TRBD2. The germline V gene encodes CDR1 MNHEY and CDR2 SVGAGI. The V and J ends lost 6 bases and 5 bases, in that order; junction bases with no gene match: 5. The CDR3 is 14 residues long. The CDR3 reads CASRRTSGKDTQYF. CDR3 sequence (DNA): TGTGCCAGCAGGAGGACTAGCGGTAAAGATACGCAGTATTTT.

This clonotype was observed a few times. The V and J genes are TRBV29-1 and TRBJ1-1, with 7 bases lining up with TRBD1. The germline V gene has CDR1 SQVTM and CDR2 ANQGSEA. This CDR3 is built from 11 residues. The V segment lost 7 bases and the J segment 7 bases; nucleotides outside the gene matches: 6. The CDR3 here is CSERQGSEAFF. CDR3 in DNA: TGCAGCGAAAGACAGGGCAGTGAAGCTTTCTTT.

This clonotype has more than one count but fewer than ten. The chain is built from TRBV7-2 and TRBJ2-7, with D unclear. V was clipped by 1 base and J by 0 bases, with 7 bases between them. The CDR3 runs to 14 residues. From germline, CDR1 is SGHTA and CDR2 FQGNSA. In nucleotides, the CDR3 is TGTGCCAGCAGCTTAGGTCCTAGCTCCTACGAGCAGTACTTC. This gives the protein CASSLGPSSYEQYF.

A few counts support this clonotype. The genes are TRBV7-8 and TRBJ1-2, with TRBD1 as a possible D gene (5 bases). Germline V gene sequence: CDR1 SGHVS, CDR2 FQNEAQ. This CDR3 contains 17 residues. The V gene lost 0 bases and the J gene lost 3 bases, with 17 bases spanning the gap. Written as DNA, the CDR3 is TGTGCCAGCAGCTTAGCCCCACTTGCAGGGCGGCACTATGGCTACACCTTC. Its translation is CASSLAPLAGRHYGYTF.

This chain joins TRBV29-1 and TRBJ2-7, with D perhaps matching TRBD1 (6 bases). The V gene's germline CDR1 is SQVTM and CDR2 ANQGSEA. This CDR3 comprises 11 residues. V lost 7 bases and J lost 3, with 10 bases in between. This chain's CDR3 is CSGLQGYEQYF. The CDR3 DNA follows: TGCAGCGGCCTACAGGGCTACGAGCAGTACTTC.